The 20 T cell receptor beta chains given below trace back to one sample, sequenced in a study of T cells in localized non-small cell lung cancer. Sequencing was performed with immunoSEQ multiplex PCR; in TCRdb, only in-frame clones are kept and a portion is missing. Among tens of thousands of clones listed, roughly 89% were seen once. The input for sequencing was peripheral blood, taken before any cancer treatment. The source of these receptors is a male donor at least 60 years old with stage III squamous cell lung carcinoma.

The chain joins TRBV6-5 to TRBJ2-2; D not resolved. This CDR3 spans 12 amino acids. Trimming took 11 bases from V and 0 from J, leaving 7 bases between them. Germline V gives CDR1 MNHEY, CDR2 SVGAGI. The chain's CDR3 is CAGRANTGELFF. DNA for the CDR3: TGTGCCGGTAGGGCGAACACCGGGGAGCTGTTTTTT.

The rearrangement joins TRBV18 to TRBJ2-1; 10 bases map to TRBD2. CDR3 length equals 17 residues. Trimming cost V 5 bases and J 6 bases; bases outside gene matches: 13. Germline assignment: CDR1 KGHSH and CDR2 LQKENI. The CDR3, as DNA: TGTGCCAGCTCAGTGCAGTCCGGGACTAGCGTCCGCAATGAGCAGTTCTTC. Its protein is CASSVQSGTSVRNEQFF.

The rearrangement joins TRBV7-3 to TRBJ2-5, with 8 positions matching TRBD2. Losses at the gene ends were 5 bases for V and 9 bases for J; bases not matched to a gene: 14. CDR1 is SGHTA and CDR2 is FQGTGA in the germline V gene. The CDR3 contains 15 residues. The chain's CDR3 is CASSVDGTSDRPQYF. The CDR3 DNA reads TGTGCCAGCAGCGTAGACGGGACTAGTGATAGGCCCCAGTACTTC.

J is TRBJ2-1 and V is TRBV2; D not certain. The V end was cut by 5 bases, the J end by 0 bases, with 11 bases between. CDR1 SNHLY and CDR2 FYNNEI come from the germline V gene. This CDR3 is built from 15 residues. The CDR3 DNA reads as TGTGCCAGCAGTTCCAGCGTTAGCTCCTACAATGAGCAGTTCTTC. This sequence encodes CASSSSVSSYNEQFF. The complete variable domain, with remaining parts taken from reference TRBV2 and TRBJ2-1, reads EPEVTQTPSHQVTQMGQEVILRCVPISNHLYFYWYRQILGQKVEFLVSFYNNEISEKSEIFDDQFSVERPDGSNFTLKIRSTKLEDSAMYFCASSSSVSSYNEQFFGPGTRLTVL.

The chain has TRBV15 and TRBJ1-2, with D possibly TRBD1 on 6 matching bases. Looked up from germline, CDR1 is LNHNV and CDR2 is YYDKDF (reference sequence). The CDR3 sequence is 13 residues long. V dropped 5 bases and J dropped 8 bases, with 15 bases sitting between them. CDR3 region: CATSPWGQDGYTF. CDR3 nucleotides: TGTGCCACCAGCCCCTGGGGGCAAGACGGCTACACCTTC.

The chain joins TRBV7-2 to TRBJ2-7, with D hard to call. The CDR3 is 13 amino acids. V was trimmed by 6 bases and J by 4 bases, leaving 13 bases between them. The germline CDR1 and CDR2 sequences are SGHTA and FQGNSA. DNA for the CDR3: TGTGCCAGCAGGCCAGAGTGGAGTTACGAGCAGTACTTC. Encoded protein: CASRPEWSYEQYF.

The genes are TRBV11-2 and TRBJ2-5, with D perhaps given as TRBD1 or TRBD2 (6 bases each). With 6 bases removed from V and 2 bases from J, the gap between germline ends came to 13 bases. The CDR3 covers 14 residues. From germline, CDR1 is SGHAT and CDR2 FQNNGV. The CDR3 loop reads CASSQRGVQETQYF. The CDR3 coding sequence is TGTGCCAGCAGTCAGAGGGGGGTTCAAGAGACCCAGTACTTC.

This sequence joins TRBV6-5 and TRBJ1-2; the match to TRBD1 covers 10 bases. Germline V gene sequence: CDR1 MNHEY, CDR2 SVGAGI. The CDR3 loop spans 16 amino acids. J was trimmed by 4 bases and V by 0 bases; bases with no gene match: 5. The CDR3 DNA sequence: TGTGCCAGCAGTTACTCTAGGACAGGGGGGATCTATGGCTACACCTTC. Translation: CASSYSRTGGIYGYTF.

This chain links TRBV28 with TRBJ1-6; D is ambiguous. Between the trimmed V and J ends, which lost 7 bases and 0 bases, there was a span of 7 bases. The CDR3 is 14 amino acids. Germline V gives CDR1 MDHEN, CDR2 SYDVKM. The CDR3 reads CASTPSSYNSPLHF. The CDR3 coding sequence is TGTGCCAGCACCCCCAGCTCCTATAATTCACCCCTCCACTTT.

This clone came up a few times. The genes are TRBV6-1 and TRBJ2-7, with TRBD1 as a possible D gene (5 bases). The CDR3 loop spans 14 amino acids. Germline CDR1 and CDR2: MNHNS and SASEGT. V lost 7 bases and J lost 0, with 13 bases in between. The CDR3, as DNA: TGTGCCAGCACCATTTCGGACAACTCCTACGAGCAGTACTTC. Its translation: CASTISDNSYEQYF.

This chain links TRBV18 with TRBJ2-3; D remains unclear. Per germline, CDR1 KGHSH and CDR2 LQKENI. Trimming pared 3 bases from V and 2 bases from J, leaving 0 bases between. The CDR3 spans 11 residues. The CDR3 coding sequence is TGTGCCAGCTCACCCACAGATACGCAGTATTTT. This sequence encodes CASSPTDTQYF.

The V call is TRBV19, the J call TRBJ1-5; 7 positions agree with TRBD1. Germline CDR1 and CDR2: LNHDA and SQIVND (reference sequence). The length of the CDR3 is 16 residues. V trimming: 6 bases; J trimming: 1 base; junction bases outside the gene matches: 9. This chain's CDR3 is CASRPTGVRSNQPQHF. The CDR3 DNA reads TGTGCCAGTAGGCCTACAGGGGTGAGGAGCAATCAGCCCCAGCATTTT.

This chain links TRBV5-1 with TRBJ1-1, with 8 positions matching TRBD1. The CDR3 is 14 residues long. The ends lost 0 bases at V and 6 bases at J; junction bases unmatched: 4. Germline CDR1 is SGHRS and CDR2 is YFSETQ. This CDR3 is CASSLAGQDSEAFF. CDR3 coding DNA: TGCGCCAGCAGCTTGGCGGGACAGGACTCTGAAGCTTTCTTT.

V usage is TRBV7-9 and J usage is TRBJ2-1; D gene uncertain. The CDR3 covers 15 residues. Germline loops: CDR1 SEHNR, CDR2 FQNEAQ (reference sequence). Trimming took off 1 base at V and 5 bases at J, with 12 bases between the two ends. The DNA for the CDR3 is TGTGCCAGCAGCTTAGATGGGGTCCCACACAATGAGCAGTTCTTC. Translating gives CASSLDGVPHNEQFF.

About this clone itself: The junction shows a germline mismatch at one end, possibly a read error. The chain joins TRBV2 to TRBJ1-5; D remains unclear. CDR1 and CDR2 from the germline V gene are SNHLY and FYNNEI. The CDR3 has 15 amino acids. As DNA, the CDR3 is TGTGCCAGCCAACGGACGATGATCGGGAATCATCCCCAGCATTTT. This sequence encodes CASQRTMIGNHPQHF.

The chain carries TRBV5-6 and TRBJ2-3, with D tentatively TRBD1 or TRBD2 (6 bases each). Deletions cut 1 base from V and 0 bases from J, with 12 bases between. The germline V gene has CDR1 SGHDT and CDR2 YYEEEE. This CDR3 region has 16 residues. As DNA, the CDR3 is TGTGCCAGCAGCTTGAGGGGGACTCCAAGCACAGATACGCAGTATTTT. This encodes CASSLRGTPSTDTQYF. The variable domain in full, completed from reference TRBV5-6 and TRBJ2-3, reads DAGVTQSPTHLIKTRGQQVTLRCSPKSGHDTVSWYQQALGQGPQFIFQYYEEEERQRGNFPDRFSGHQFPNYSSELNVNALLLGDSALYLCASSLRGTPSTDTQYFGPGTRLTVL.

This clone appeared a single time. The chain recombines TRBV7-9 with TRBJ1-1; D is possibly TRBD1 (6 bases). The germline gives CDR1 SEHNR, CDR2 FQNEAQ (reference sequence). The V end lost 6 bases, the J end lost 3 bases, and 14 bases lay between the germline ends. The CDR3 spans 14 residues. This CDR3 reads CASRNGGVDTEAFF. CDR3 DNA: TGTGCCAGCAGGAATGGGGGCGTCGACACTGAAGCTTTCTTT. Based on the CDR3 plus reference TRBV7-9 and TRBJ1-1, the full variable domain is DTGVSQNPRHKITKRGQNVTFRCDPISEHNRLYWYRQTLGQGPEFLTYFQNEAQLEKSRLLSDRFSAERPKGSFSTLEIQRTEQGDSAMYLCASRNGGVDTEAFFGQGTRLTVV.

Remarks on this clone: The identical CDR3 is also encoded by other nucleotide sequences in the sample. The chain combines TRBV5-1 with TRBJ2-1; perhaps TRBD2 as D (6 bases). CDR1 is SGHRS and CDR2 is YFSETQ in the germline V gene. The CDR3 totals 15 residues. V was shortened by 0 bases and J by 2 bases, with 9 bases between the two germline ends. The CDR3 region is CASSLAGGTYNEQFF. CDR3 nucleotides: TGCGCCAGCAGCTTGGCCGGAGGGACCTACAATGAGCAGTTCTTC. Looking up the rest from reference TRBV5-1 and TRBJ2-1 gives the full variable domain: KAGVTQTPRYLIKTRGQQVTLSCSPISGHRSVSWYQQTPGQGLQFLFEYFSETQRNKGNFPGRFSGRQFSNSRSEMNVSTLELGDSALYLCASSLAGGTYNEQFFGPGTRLTVL.

This chain connects TRBV7-9 to TRBJ1-5; 8 nucleotides line up with TRBD1. This CDR3 region has 18 residues. The J segment lost 0 bases and the V segment lost 2 bases, leaving 9 bases of the junction unmatched. From germline, CDR1 is SEHNR and CDR2 FQNEAQ (reference sequence). The CDR3, as DNA: TGTGCCAGCAGCTTATCAGACAGGGGAATCCCTAGCAATCAGCCCCAGCATTTT. It translates to CASSLSDRGIPSNQPQHF. The full variable domain, rest sourced from reference TRBV7-9 and TRBJ1-5, is DTGVSQNPRHKITKRGQNVTFRCDPISEHNRLYWYRQTLGQGPEFLTYFQNEAQLEKSRLLSDRFSAERPKGSFSTLEIQRTEQGDSAMYLCASSLSDRGIPSNQPQHFGDGTRLSIL.

This clone has only a few counts. The V gene is TRBV2, the J gene TRBJ1-1; 7 positions agree with TRBD1. This CDR3 comprises 15 residues. The germline CDR1 and CDR2 sequences are SNHLY and FYNNEI. The V and J ends lost 5 bases and 1 base, in that order; junction bases with no gene match: 7. CDR3: CASSWGQTSNTEAFF. The CDR3 DNA is TGTGCCAGCAGTTGGGGACAGACATCGAACACTGAAGCTTTCTTT.